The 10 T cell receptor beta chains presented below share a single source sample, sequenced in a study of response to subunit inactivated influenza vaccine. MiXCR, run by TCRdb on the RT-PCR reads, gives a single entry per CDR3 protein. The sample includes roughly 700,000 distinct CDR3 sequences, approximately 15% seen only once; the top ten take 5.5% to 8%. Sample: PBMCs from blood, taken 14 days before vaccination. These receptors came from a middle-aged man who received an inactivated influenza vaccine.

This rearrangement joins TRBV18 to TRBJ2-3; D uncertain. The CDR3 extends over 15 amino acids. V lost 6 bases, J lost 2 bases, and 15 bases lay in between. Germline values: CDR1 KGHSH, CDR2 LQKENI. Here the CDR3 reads CASSQDSLATDTQYF. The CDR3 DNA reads TGTGCCAGCTCCCAAGACTCGCTCGCCACAGATACGCAGTATTTT.

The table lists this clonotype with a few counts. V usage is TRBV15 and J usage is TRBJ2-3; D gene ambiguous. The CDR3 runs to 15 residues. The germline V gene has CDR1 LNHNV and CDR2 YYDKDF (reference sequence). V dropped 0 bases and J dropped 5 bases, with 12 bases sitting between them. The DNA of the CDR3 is TGTGCCACCAGCAGAGATTTGCGGCACCAAGATACGCAGTATTTT. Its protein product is CATSRDLRHQDTQYF.

The CDR3 DNA reads TGTGCCATCAGTGAGTCGGTCCGGACAAATTTCTATGGCTACACCTTC. Amino acid sequence: CAISESVRTNFYGYTF. The chain is built from TRBV10-3 and TRBJ1-2; D is perhaps TRBD1 (5 bases). V was clipped by 0 bases and J by 4 bases, with 15 bases between them. The CDR3 runs to 16 residues. Per germline, CDR1 ENHRY and CDR2 SYGVKD.

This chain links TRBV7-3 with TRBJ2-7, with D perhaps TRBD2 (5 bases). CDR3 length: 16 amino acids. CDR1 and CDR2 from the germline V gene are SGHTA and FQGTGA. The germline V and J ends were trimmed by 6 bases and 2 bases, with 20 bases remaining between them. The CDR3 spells CASRKIVCGFTYEQYF. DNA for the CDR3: TGTGCCAGCAGGAAGATAGTTTGCGGGTTCACCTACGAGCAGTACTTC.

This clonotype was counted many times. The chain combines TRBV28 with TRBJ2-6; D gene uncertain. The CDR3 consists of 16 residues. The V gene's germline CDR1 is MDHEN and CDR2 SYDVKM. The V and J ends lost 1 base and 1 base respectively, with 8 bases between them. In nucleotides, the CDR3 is TGTGCCAGCAGTTTATCGCGACGGTCTGGGGCCAACGTCCTGACTTTC. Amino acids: CASSLSRRSGANVLTF.

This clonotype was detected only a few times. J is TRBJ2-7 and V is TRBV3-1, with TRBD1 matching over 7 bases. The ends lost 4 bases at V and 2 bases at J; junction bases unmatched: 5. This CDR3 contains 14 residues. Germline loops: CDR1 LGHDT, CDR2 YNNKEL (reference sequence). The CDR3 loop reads CASSLDRVPYEQYF. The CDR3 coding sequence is TGTGCCAGCAGCCTTGACAGGGTTCCCTACGAGCAGTACTTC.

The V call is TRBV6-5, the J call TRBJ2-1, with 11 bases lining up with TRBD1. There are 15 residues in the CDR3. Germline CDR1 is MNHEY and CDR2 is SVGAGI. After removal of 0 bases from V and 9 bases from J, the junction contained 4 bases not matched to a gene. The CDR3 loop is CASSYSRTGGGEQFF. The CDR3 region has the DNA TGTGCCAGCAGTTACTCTCGGACAGGGGGCGGTGAGCAGTTCTTC.

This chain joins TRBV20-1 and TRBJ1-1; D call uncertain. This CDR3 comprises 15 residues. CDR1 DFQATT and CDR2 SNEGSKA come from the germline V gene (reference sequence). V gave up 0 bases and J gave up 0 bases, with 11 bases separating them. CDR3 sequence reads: CSARDMRDVNTEAFF. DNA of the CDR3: TGCAGTGCTAGAGATATGAGGGATGTGAACACTGAAGCTTTCTTT.

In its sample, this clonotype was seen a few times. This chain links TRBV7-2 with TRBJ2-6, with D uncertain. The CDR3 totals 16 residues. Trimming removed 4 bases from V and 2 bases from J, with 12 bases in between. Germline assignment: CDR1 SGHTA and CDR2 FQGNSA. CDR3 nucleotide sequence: TGTGCCAGCAGCTCCCACACAGCCCCTGGGGCCAACGTCCTGACTTTC. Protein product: CASSSHTAPGANVLTF.

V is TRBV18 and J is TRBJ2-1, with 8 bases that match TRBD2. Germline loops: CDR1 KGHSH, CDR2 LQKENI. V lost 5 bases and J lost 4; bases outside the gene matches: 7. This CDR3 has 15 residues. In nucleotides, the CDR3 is TGTGCCAGCTCAAGACTAGCGCAGGGTTACAATGAGCAGTTCTTC. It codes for CASSRLAQGYNEQFF.